This is a list of T cell receptor beta chains from one sample in a study of cytomegalovirus exposure and HLA in healthy donors. TCRdb keeps only in-frame clones here, not all; method: immunoSEQ multiplex PCR. The data show over 150,000 clones, just under 75% seen once. Specimen: PBMCs. The receptors stem from a man in his thirties or forties in good health and CMV-seropositive. Each CDR3 is given with its conserved first and last residue. A D gene is named only where the DNA matches it firmly. The size entry is marked missing in some rows and otherwise reads once, few, many or a size class.

j_gene,d_gene,v_gene,abundance,CDR3aa,CDR3nt
TRBJ1-4,TRBD1,TRBV11-3,few,CASRRDRAAKLFF,TGTGCCAGCAGACGGGACAGGGCTGCAAAACTGTTTTTT
TRBJ2-7,NA,TRBV4-3,once,CASSLGLNYEQYF,TGCGCCAGCAGCCTGGGACTGAACTACGAGCAGTACTTC
TRBJ1-3,NA,TRBV28,NA,CASSPTGSSGNTIYF,TGTGCCAGCAGTCCTACAGGGAGCTCTGGAAACACCATATATTTT
TRBJ2-1,NA,TRBV30,NA,CAWEGGLAYNEQFF,TGTGCCTGGGAGGGTGGGCTGGCTTACAATGAGCAGTTCTTC
TRBJ2-2,NA,TRBV5-4,few,CASSLGPLGGGELFF,TGTGCCAGCAGCTTGGGCCCCCTAGGAGGCGGGGAGCTGTTTTTT
TRBJ2-5,NA,TRBV9,NA,CAVQKVREYRDQETQYF,TGTGCCGTACAGAAAGTACGGGAATATAGGGACCAAGAGACCCAGTACTTC
TRBJ2-3,NA,TRBV7-9,NA,CASSSGILVVDTQYF,TGTGCCAGCAGCTCAGGGATTTTGGTAGTCGATACGCAGTATTTT
TRBJ2-7,NA,TRBV5-6,NA,CASSLAPPGEQYF,TGTGCCAGCAGCTTGGCCCCCCCCGGCGAGCAGTACTTC
TRBJ1-1,TRBD1,TRBV10-3,NA,CATKGTGSTEAFF,TGTGCCACCAAGGGGACAGGGTCGACTGAAGCTTTCTTT
TRBJ2-5,NA,TRBV1,NA,CTSSPSGDRGIETQYF,TGCACCAGCAGCCCCTCAGGGGACAGGGGGATTGAGACCCAGTACTTC
TRBJ1-6,NA,TRBV7-6,NA,CASSLGPGRRDSPLHF,TGTGCCAGCAGCTTAGGTCCTGGGAGAAGGGATTCACCCCTCCACTTT
TRBJ1-6,NA,TRBV18,NA,CASSPEQGGSPLHF,TGTGCCAGCTCACCAGAACAGGGCGGGTCACCCCTCCACTTT
TRBJ2-7,TRBD2,TRBV19,NA,CASSPTSGGSYEQYF,TGTGCCAGTAGTCCGACTAGCGGGGGCTCCTACGAGCAGTACTTC
TRBJ1-2,TRBD1,TRBV5-6,NA,CASSPDRGPGYTF,TGTGCCAGCAGCCCCGACAGGGGGCCCGGCTACACCTTC
TRBJ2-3,TRBD1,TRBV7-9,NA,CASSPRDRGASSTDTQYF,TGTGCCAGCAGCCCCCGGGACAGGGGTGCCTCTAGCACAGATACGCAGTATTTT